Shown below are 9 T cell receptor beta chains from a single sample sequenced in a study of radiotherapy plus CTLA-4 blockade in lung cancer. TCRdb keeps only in-frame clones here, not all; method: immunoSEQ multiplex PCR. The profile shows about 38,000 clones, about 80% of them singletons. This specimen consisted of peripheral blood, obtained from a patient treated with radiotherapy plus ipilimumab. The origin of the receptors is a human donor with non-small cell lung cancer who had stable disease on radiotherapy plus ipilimumab.

There are a few counts of this clone. The chain joins TRBV27 to TRBJ2-7; 9 bases align to TRBD2. The length of the CDR3 is 14 residues. Germline loops: CDR1 MNHEY, CDR2 SMNVEV (reference sequence). V was clipped by 2 bases and J by 4 bases; unmatched bases: 3. CDR3 DNA sequence: TGTGCCAGCAGTTTAATAGCGGGGGAATACGAGCAGTACTTC. Translating gives CASSLIAGEYEQYF.

The chain joins TRBV5-5 to TRBJ1-2; the D gene is possibly TRBD1 (6 bases). CDR1 and CDR2 (germline): SGHKS, YYEKEE (reference sequence). The CDR3 has 13 amino acids. Trimming took off 2 bases at V and 4 bases at J, with 9 bases between the two ends. Here the CDR3 DNA reads TGTGCCAGCAGCTTAGGGGGGGCCTATGGCTACACCTTC. This codes for CASSLGGAYGYTF.

This chain connects TRBV29-1 to TRBJ1-2; perhaps TRBD1 as D (6 bases). Trimming cost V 1 base and J 4 bases, with 13 bases left between them. Germline-derived CDR1 and CDR2 are SQVTM and ANQGSEA. CDR3 length: 14 residues. In nucleotides, the CDR3 is TGCAGCGTTGAAGCGGCAGGGGATGTCTATGGCTACACCTTC. It codes for CSVEAAGDVYGYTF.

The J gene is TRBJ1-2, the V gene TRBV11-2, with TRBD1 matching 9 bases. The CDR3 has 15 amino acids. Germline loops: CDR1 SGHAT, CDR2 FQNNGV. After removal of 2 bases from V and 4 bases from J, the junction contained 5 bases not matched to a gene. The CDR3: CASSLNGQGFYGYTF. The CDR3 DNA reads as TGTGCCAGCAGCTTAAATGGACAGGGGTTCTATGGCTACACCTTC.

The V gene is TRBV19, the J gene TRBJ2-5; 7 nucleotides match TRBD1. Germline trimming cut 6 bases from V and 4 bases from J; bases unmatched to any gene: 8. CDR1 is LNHDA and CDR2 is SQIVND in the germline V gene (reference sequence). CDR3 length equals 14 residues. This chain's CDR3 is CASSPTGLGETQYF. DNA for the CDR3: TGTGCCAGTAGCCCGACAGGGCTCGGAGAGACCCAGTACTTC.

The rearrangement joins TRBV19 to TRBJ2-3, with 10 nucleotides matching TRBD2. The germline gives CDR1 LNHDA, CDR2 SQIVND (reference sequence). J lost 0 bases, V lost 8 bases, and 20 bases had no gene match. The CDR3 has 20 residues. Here the CDR3 DNA reads TGTGCCAGTCCCCCCCTAGCGGGGGCCTCACAATGGCTTAGCACAGATACGCAGTATTTT. It encodes CASPPLAGASQWLSTDTQYF.

The chain uses TRBV7-2 and TRBJ1-1, with D unresolved. The CDR3 is made up of 14 amino acids. The germline V and J ends were trimmed by 6 bases and 1 base, with 12 bases remaining between them. The V gene's germline CDR1 is SGHTA and CDR2 FQGNSA. The CDR3 region has the DNA TGTGCCAGCAGGGGATGGGAAGCGAACACTGAAGCTTTCTTT. Protein product: CASRGWEANTEAFF.

The chain uses TRBV9 and TRBJ1-2; 12 nucleotides line up with TRBD1. CDR3 length equals 16 residues. Germline CDR1 reads SGDLS; CDR2 reads YYNGEE. V trimming: 3 bases; J trimming: 1 base; junction bases outside the gene matches: 4. The CDR3 sequence: CASSEGTGGSNYGYTF. DNA for the CDR3: TGTGCCAGCAGCGAAGGGACAGGGGGCAGTAACTATGGCTACACCTTC.

The rearrangement links TRBV10-3 to TRBJ2-1; 7 bases are shared with TRBD2. Per the germline V gene, CDR1 is ENHRY and CDR2 is SYGVKD. The CDR3 runs to 11 residues. Trimming at V came to 10 bases and at J to 7 bases, leaving 4 bases not matched to a gene. CDR3 region: CATSGGNEQFF. In DNA form, the CDR3 reads TGTGCCACCTCGGGAGGAAATGAGCAGTTCTTC.